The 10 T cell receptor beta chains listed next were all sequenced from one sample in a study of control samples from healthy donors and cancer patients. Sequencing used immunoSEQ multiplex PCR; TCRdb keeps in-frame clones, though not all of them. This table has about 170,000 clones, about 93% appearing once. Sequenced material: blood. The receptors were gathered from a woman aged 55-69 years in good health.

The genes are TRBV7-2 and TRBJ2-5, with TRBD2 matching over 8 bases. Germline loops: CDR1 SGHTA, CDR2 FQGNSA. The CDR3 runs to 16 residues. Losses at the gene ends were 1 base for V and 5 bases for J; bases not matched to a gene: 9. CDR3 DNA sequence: TGTGCCAGCAGCTTAGTTCCAGCGGGGGACCGGGAGACCCAGTACTTC. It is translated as CASSLVPAGDRETQYF.

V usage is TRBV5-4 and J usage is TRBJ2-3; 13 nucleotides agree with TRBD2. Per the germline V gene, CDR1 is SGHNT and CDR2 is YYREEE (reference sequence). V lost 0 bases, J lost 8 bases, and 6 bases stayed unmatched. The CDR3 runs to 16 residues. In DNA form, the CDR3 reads TGTGCCAGCAGCTTGGGACTAGCGGGGGGTTCTGGTACGCAGTATTTT. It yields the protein CASSLGLAGGSGTQYF. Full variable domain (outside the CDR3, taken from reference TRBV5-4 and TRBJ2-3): ETGVTQSPTHLIKTRGQQVTLRCSSQSGHNTVSWYQQALGQGPQFIFQYYREEENGRGNFPPRFSGLQFPNYSSELNVNALELDDSALYLCASSLGLAGGSGTQYFGPGTRLTVL.

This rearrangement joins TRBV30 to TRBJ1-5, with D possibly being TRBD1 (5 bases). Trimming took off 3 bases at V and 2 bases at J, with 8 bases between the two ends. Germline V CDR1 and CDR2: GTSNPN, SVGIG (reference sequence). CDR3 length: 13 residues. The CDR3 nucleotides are TGTGCCTGGAGCCTACAGGGCAATCAGCCCCAGCATTTT. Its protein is CAWSLQGNQPQHF.

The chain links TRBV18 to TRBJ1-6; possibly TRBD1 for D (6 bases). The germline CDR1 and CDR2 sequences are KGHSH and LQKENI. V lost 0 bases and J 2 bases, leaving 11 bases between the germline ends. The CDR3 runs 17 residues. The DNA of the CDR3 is TGTGCCAGCTCACCACCGGGACAATCGGCCTATAATTCACCCCTCCACTTT. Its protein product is CASSPPGQSAYNSPLHF.

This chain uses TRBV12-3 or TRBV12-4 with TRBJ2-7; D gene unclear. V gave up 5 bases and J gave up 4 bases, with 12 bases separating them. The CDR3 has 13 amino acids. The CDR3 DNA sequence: TGTGCCAGCAGTGAAACTAAGAATTACGAGCAGTACTTC. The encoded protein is CASSETKNYEQYF.

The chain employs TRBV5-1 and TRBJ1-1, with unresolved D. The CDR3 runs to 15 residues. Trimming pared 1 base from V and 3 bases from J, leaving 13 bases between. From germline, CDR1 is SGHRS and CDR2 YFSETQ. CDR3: CASSLTGIGDTEAFF. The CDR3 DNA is TGCGCCAGCAGCTTGACGGGGATCGGAGACACTGAAGCTTTCTTT.

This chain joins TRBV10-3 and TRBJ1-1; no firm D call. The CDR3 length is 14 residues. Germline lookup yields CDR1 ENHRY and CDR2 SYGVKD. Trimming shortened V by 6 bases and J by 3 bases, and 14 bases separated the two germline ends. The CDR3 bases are TGTGCCATCAGGGTAATTCTTAGCGACACTGAAGCTTTCTTT. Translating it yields CAIRVILSDTEAFF.

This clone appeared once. The CDR3 region is CASSYRTEGGQPQHF. The CDR3, as DNA: TGTGCCAGCAGTTACCGAACGGAGGGAGGCCAGCCCCAGCATTTT. The V and J genes are TRBV6-6 and TRBJ1-5; D not resolved. V dropped 2 bases and J dropped 7 bases, with 15 bases sitting between them. Germline V gives CDR1 MNHNY, CDR2 SVGAGI (reference sequence). The CDR3 has 15 residues.

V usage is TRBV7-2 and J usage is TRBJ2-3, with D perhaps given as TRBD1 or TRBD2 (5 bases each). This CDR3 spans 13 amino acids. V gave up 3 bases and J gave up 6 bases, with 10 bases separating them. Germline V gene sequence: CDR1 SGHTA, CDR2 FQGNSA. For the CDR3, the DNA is TGTGCCAGCAGCTTTTCAGGGAGCGATACGCAGTATTTT. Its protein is CASSFSGSDTQYF.

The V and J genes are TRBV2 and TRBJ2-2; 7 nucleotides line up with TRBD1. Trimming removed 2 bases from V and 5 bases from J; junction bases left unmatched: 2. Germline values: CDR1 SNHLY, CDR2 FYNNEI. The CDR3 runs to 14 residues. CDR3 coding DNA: TGTGCCAGCAGTGAACAGGGGGAGACCGGGGAGCTGTTTTTT. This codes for CASSEQGETGELFF.